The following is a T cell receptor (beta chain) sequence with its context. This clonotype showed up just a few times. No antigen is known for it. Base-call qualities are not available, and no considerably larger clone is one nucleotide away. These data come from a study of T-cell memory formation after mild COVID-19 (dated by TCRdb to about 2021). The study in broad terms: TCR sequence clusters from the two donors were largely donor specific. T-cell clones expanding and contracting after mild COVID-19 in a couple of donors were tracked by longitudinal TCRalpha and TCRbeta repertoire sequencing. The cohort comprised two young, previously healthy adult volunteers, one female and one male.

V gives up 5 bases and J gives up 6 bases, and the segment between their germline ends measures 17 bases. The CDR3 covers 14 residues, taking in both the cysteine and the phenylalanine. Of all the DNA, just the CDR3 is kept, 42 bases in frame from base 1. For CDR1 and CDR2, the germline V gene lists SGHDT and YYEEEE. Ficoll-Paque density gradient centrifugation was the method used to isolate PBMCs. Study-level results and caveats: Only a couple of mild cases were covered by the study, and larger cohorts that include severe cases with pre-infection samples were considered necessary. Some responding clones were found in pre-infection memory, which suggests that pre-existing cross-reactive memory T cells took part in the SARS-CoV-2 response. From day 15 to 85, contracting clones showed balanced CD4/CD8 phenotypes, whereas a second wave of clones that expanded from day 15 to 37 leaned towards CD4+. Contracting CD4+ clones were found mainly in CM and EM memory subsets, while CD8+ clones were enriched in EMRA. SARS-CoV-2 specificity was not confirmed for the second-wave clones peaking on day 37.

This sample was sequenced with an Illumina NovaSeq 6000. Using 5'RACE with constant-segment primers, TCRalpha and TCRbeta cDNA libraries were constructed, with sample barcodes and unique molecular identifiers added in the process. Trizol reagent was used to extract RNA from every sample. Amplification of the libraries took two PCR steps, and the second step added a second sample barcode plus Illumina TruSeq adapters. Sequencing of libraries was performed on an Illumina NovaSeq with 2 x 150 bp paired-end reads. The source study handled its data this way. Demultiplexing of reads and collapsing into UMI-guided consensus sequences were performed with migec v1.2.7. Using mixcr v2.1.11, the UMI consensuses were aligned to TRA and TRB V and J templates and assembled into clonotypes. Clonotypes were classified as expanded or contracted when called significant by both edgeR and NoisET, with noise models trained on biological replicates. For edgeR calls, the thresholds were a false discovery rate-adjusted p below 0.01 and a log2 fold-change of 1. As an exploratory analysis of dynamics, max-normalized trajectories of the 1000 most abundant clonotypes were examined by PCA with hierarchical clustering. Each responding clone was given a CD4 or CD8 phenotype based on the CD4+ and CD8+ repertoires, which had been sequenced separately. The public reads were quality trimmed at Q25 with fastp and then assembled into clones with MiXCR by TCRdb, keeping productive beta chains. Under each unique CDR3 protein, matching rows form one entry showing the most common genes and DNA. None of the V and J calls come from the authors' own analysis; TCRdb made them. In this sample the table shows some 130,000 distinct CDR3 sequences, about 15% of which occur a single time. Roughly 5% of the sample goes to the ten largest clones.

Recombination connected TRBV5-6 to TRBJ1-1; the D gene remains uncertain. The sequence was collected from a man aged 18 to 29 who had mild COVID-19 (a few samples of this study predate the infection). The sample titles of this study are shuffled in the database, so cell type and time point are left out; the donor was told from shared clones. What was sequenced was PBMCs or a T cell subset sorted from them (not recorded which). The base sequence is TGTGCCAGCAGTCAGCCCCTATACTTGGCTGAAGCTTTCTTT. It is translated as CASSQPLYLAEAFF.